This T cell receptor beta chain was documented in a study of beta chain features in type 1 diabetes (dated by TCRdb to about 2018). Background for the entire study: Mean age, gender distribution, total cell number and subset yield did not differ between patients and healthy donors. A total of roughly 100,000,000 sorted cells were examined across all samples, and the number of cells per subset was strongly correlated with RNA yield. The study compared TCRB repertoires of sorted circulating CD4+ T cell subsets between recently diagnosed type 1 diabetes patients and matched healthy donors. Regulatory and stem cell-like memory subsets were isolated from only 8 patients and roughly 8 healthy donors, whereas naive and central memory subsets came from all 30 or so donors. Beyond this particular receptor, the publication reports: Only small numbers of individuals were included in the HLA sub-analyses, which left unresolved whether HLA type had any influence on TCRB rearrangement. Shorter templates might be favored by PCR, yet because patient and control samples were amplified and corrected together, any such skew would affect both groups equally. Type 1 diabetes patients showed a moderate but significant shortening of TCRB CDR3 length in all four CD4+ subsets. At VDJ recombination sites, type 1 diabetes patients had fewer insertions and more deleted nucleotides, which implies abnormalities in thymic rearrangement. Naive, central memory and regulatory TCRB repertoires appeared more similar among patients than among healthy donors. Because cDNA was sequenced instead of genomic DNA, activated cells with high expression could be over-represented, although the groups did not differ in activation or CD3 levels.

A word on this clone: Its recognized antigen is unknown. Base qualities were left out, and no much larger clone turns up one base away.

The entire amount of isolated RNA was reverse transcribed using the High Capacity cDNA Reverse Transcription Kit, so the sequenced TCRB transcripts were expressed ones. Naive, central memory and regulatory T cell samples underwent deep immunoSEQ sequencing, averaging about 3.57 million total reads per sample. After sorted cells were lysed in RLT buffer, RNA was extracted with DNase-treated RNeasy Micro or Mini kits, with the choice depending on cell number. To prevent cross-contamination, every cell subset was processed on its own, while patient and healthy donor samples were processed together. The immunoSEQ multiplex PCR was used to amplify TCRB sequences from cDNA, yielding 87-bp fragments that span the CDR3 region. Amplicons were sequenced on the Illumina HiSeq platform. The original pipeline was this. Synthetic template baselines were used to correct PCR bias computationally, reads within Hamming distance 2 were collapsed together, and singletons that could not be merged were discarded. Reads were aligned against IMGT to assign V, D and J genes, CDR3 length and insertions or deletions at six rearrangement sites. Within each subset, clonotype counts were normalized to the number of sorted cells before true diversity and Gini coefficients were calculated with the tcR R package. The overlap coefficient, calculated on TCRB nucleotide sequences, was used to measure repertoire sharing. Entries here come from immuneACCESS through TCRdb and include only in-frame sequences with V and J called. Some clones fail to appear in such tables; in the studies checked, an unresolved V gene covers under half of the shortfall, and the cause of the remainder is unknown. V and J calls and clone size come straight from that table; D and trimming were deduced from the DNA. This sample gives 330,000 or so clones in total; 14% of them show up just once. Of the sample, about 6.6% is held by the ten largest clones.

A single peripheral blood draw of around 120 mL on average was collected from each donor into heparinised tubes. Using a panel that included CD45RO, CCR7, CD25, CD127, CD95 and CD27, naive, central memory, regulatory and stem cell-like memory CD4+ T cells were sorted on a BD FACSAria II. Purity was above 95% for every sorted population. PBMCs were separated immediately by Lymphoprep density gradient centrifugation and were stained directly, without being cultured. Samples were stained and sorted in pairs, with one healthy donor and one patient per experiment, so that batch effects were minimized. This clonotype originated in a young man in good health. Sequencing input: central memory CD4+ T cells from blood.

CDR3 protein: CASSRDRGESYTF. The DNA sequence follows: TGTGCCAGCAGCCGGGACAGGGGAGAAAGCTACACCTTC. The rearranged segments are TRBV11-2 and TRBJ1-2; a stretch of 10 junction bases matches TRBD1. Its CDR3 holds 13 amino acids, cysteine through phenylalanine. The entry retains the CDR3 DNA only, 39 bases that are in frame from base 1. According to the germline V gene, CDR1 reads SGHAT and CDR2 reads FQNNGV. Germline trimming: 5 bases from V, 9 bases from J; junction bases outside gene matches: 6.